This T cell receptor beta chain was sequenced for a study of blood T cell repertoires in COVID-19. Trimming took off 7 bases at V and 1 base at J, with 13 bases between the two ends. The germline V gene encodes CDR1 MNHEY and CDR2 SVGAGI. The length of the CDR3 is 14 residues. The repertoire was sequenced with immunoSEQ multiplex PCR; TCRdb's copy has only in-frame clones and lacks some. This repertoire shows a few hundred thousand clones, 85% found once; its top ten account for under 7%. Ages ranged from roughly 18 to 100 years, with residence in 20 to 30 US areas. Before they entered the study, exposed participants had met a COVID-19 case within 2 weeks.

The specimen was PBMCs or T cells enriched from blood (not recorded which). The clonotype comes from a woman between 50 and 59 years old who had been exposed to COVID-19. V and J are TRBV6-5 and TRBJ1-2; tentative D call: TRBD1 (5 bases). The CDR3 reads CASTPGVFNYGYTF. The CDR3 DNA reads TGTGCCAGCACCCCGGGGGTATTTAACTATGGCTACACCTTC.